Sequencing of this T cell receptor (beta chain) was carried out in a study of OX40 agonist ivuxolimab in advanced cancers. The protocol was immunoSEQ multiplex PCR, while the TCRdb copy is restricted to in-frame clones and leaves out a portion. The sample lists some 44,000 clones, around 88% occurring once. The CDR3 runs to 15 residues. Trimming cost V 5 bases and J 5 bases; bases outside gene matches: 8. Germline CDR1 is LNHDA and CDR2 is SQIVND (reference sequence). This receptor was obtained from an adult with an advanced solid tumor such as melanoma, head and neck, liver or kidney cancer. The sequencing used CD4+ or CD8+ T cells sorted from blood, collected in a trial of the OX40 agonist ivuxolimab. J is TRBJ1-5 and V is TRBV19, with TRBD1 matching 8 bases. The CDR3 DNA is TGTGCCAGTAGTCCGGGGGGACAGGCCTATCAGCCCCAGCATTTT. Amino acid sequence: CASSPGGQAYQPQHF. Variable domain in full (rest from reference TRBV19 and TRBJ1-5): DGGITQSPKYLFRKEGQNVTLSCEQNLNHDAMYWYRQDPGQGLRLIYYSQIVNDFQKGDIAEGYSVSREKKESFPLTVTSAQKNPTAFYLCASSPGGQAYQPQHFGDGTRLSIL.